These 15 T cell receptor beta chains were sequenced from one sample in a study of blood T cells in healthy people across ages (dated by TCRdb to between 2015 and 2016). Library prep was done by 5' RACE. Reads for this sample came from an Illumina HiSeq 2500. The second PCR ran for about 6 to 11 cycles and used a J-beta primer mix along with a sample-barcoded 5' primer. TCRdb's own reprocessing of the public reads used fastp at Q25 and MiXCR and kept productive beta chains. One record per CDR3 amino acid sequence lists the most common genes and DNA. The sample table contains about 1 million distinct CDR3 sequences; only one count was recorded for approximately 25% of them. Of the sample, approximately 0.7% is held by the ten largest clones. These data were likewise used in another study, on T cells of mothers and their children.

Sequenced input: blood. The receptors shown here come from a girl under 10 years old in good health.

This chain links TRBV6-6 with TRBJ2-5, with TRBD2 as a possible D gene (7 bases). The CDR3 length is 17 residues. The V end was cut by 2 bases, the J end by 2 bases, with 18 bases between. The germline CDR1 and CDR2 sequences are MNHNY and SVGAGI (reference sequence). The CDR3 DNA reads as TGTGCCAGCAGTTACCCACAGGGCGGGGGCCTACAAGAGACCCAGTACTTC. Translated: CASSYPQGGGLQETQYF.

Concerning this clonotype: It is likely a read error, because the conserved phenylalanine at the end of the CDR3 is missing. This sequence joins TRBV29-1 and TRBJ1-2; D is undetermined. From germline, CDR1 is SQVTM and CDR2 ANQGSEA. The V and J ends lost 5 bases and 11 bases respectively, with 18 bases between them. The CDR3 is 12 amino acids. The CDR3 is CSVLPRQRMYTL. CDR3 coding DNA: TGCAGCGTTCTTCCGAGACAAAGGATGTACACCCTC.

The rearrangement links TRBV7-3 to TRBJ2-5, with D unresolved. This CDR3 has 15 residues. Germline CDR1 and CDR2: SGHTA and FQGTGA. Trimming left V 3 bases short and J 2 bases short, with 13 bases between. The CDR3 DNA is TGTGCCAGCAGCTTCTTTGGAGCCCTTCAAGAGACCCAGTACTTC. Its protein product is CASSFFGALQETQYF.

The V gene is TRBV5-1, the J gene TRBJ2-2; tentatively, D is TRBD2 (5 bases). V was pared by 3 bases and J by 8 bases, with 14 bases between. CDR1 is SGHRS and CDR2 is YFSETQ in the germline V gene. The CDR3 is 14 residues long. The CDR3 here is CASSWRLGGGELFF. The CDR3 DNA sequence: TGCGCCAGCAGCTGGAGGCTGGGCGGAGGGGAGCTGTTTTTT. The entire variable domain, with the rest obtained from reference TRBV5-1 and TRBJ2-2, is as follows: KAGVTQTPRYLIKTRGQQVTLSCSPISGHRSVSWYQQTPGQGLQFLFEYFSETQRNKGNFPGRFSGRQFSNSRSEMNVSTLELGDSALYLCASSWRLGGGELFFGEGSRLTVL.

The chain recombines TRBV6-2 or TRBV6-3 with TRBJ2-6, with D perhaps TRBD2 (6 bases). Germline lookup yields CDR1 MNHEY and CDR2 SVGEGT. The V end lost 1 base, the J end lost 2 bases, and 24 bases lay between the germline ends. This CDR3 has 21 amino acids. For the CDR3, the DNA is TGTGCCAGCAGTTACTACAACCCAACAAGGTCCAAGCGGGCTGGGGCCAACGTCCTGACTTTC. It is translated as CASSYYNPTRSKRAGANVLTF.

The gene calls are TRBV7-9 and TRBJ2-5; TRBD1 aligns across 8 bases. The CDR3 spans 14 residues. V lost 4 bases and J lost 5; bases outside the gene matches: 6. The germline V gene has CDR1 SEHNR and CDR2 FQNEAQ (reference sequence). Here the CDR3 DNA reads TGTGCCAGCAGCTCCTGGACAGGGCATGAGACCCAGTACTTC. This translates into CASSSWTGHETQYF.

This clonotype came up a few times. The chain links TRBV12-3 or TRBV12-4 to TRBJ2-7; maybe TRBD2 (6 bases). V was cut by 2 bases and J by 3 bases, with 11 bases left in between. CDR3 length: 14 residues. The CDR3 DNA follows: TGTGCCAGCAGTTTACTAGCGATGAACTACGAGCAGTACTTC. As protein: CASSLLAMNYEQYF.

With regard to this clonotype: The missing conserved phenylalanine or tryptophan at the end of this CDR3 makes a read error likely. The gene calls are TRBV14 and TRBJ2-6, with D tentatively TRBD2 (6 bases). The germline gives CDR1 SGHDN, CDR2 FVKESK. The ends were cut back, 3 bases at V and 0 bases at J, with 12 bases in the middle. The CDR3 totals 17 residues. The CDR3 protein is CASSQGGIHSGANVLTL. The CDR3 bases are TGTGCCAGCAGCCAGGGGGGAATTCACTCTGGGGCCAACGTCCTGACTCTC.

The chain links TRBV28 to TRBJ2-5; TRBD1 matches 8 bases. Germline trimming cut 10 bases from V and 3 bases from J; bases unmatched to any gene: 7. The length of the CDR3 is 13 residues. CDR1 MDHEN and CDR2 SYDVKM come from the germline V gene. CDR3 nucleotides: TGTGCCATTTTAGACAGGGGTAAAGAGACCCAGTACTTC. Translating it yields CAILDRGKETQYF.

The chain uses TRBV29-1 and TRBJ1-6, with D maybe TRBD1 (5 bases). This CDR3 contains 13 residues. Germline V gene sequence: CDR1 SQVTM, CDR2 ANQGSEA. V lost 5 bases to trimming and J lost 10 bases, with 15 bases between them. CDR3 region: CSVTPGEGSPLHF. The CDR3 bases are TGCAGCGTTACCCCGGGGGAAGGGTCACCCCTCCACTTT.

This clonotype was observed a few times. This sequence joins TRBV29-1 and TRBJ1-2; 7 bases agree with TRBD1. The germline V gene encodes CDR1 SQVTM and CDR2 ANQGSEA. V shed 4 bases, J shed 0 bases, and the junction held 8 bases outside the gene matches. This CDR3 is built from 15 residues. CDR3 DNA: TGCAGCGTTGGGGCAGGGGGAAGACCTAACTATGGCTACACCTTC. It is translated as CSVGAGGRPNYGYTF.

The chain is built from TRBV5-1 and TRBJ1-1; D is perhaps TRBD1 (6 bases). Per the germline V gene, CDR1 is SGHRS and CDR2 is YFSETQ. V was cut by 4 bases and J by 8 bases, with 15 bases left in between. This CDR3 is 13 amino acids long. CDR3 sequence (DNA): TGCGCCAGCAGCCCTCGGGACACTCGAGAAGCTTTCTTT. Translated, it gives CASSPRDTREAFF.

The rearrangement uses TRBV4-1 and TRBJ2-1; no firm D call. The germline V and J ends were trimmed by 4 bases and 10 bases, with 11 bases remaining between them. CDR3 length: 12 amino acids. Germline CDR1 reads MGHRA; CDR2 reads YSYEKL. CDR3 sequence (DNA): TGCGCCAGCAGCCGGGGAATGAGGGAGCAGTTCTTC. Translation gives CASSRGMREQFF.

V is TRBV29-1 and J is TRBJ2-1; TRBD1 agrees at 9 bases. In germline, CDR1 is SQVTM, CDR2 ANQGSEA. V dropped 5 bases and J dropped 9; count of bases not matched to a gene: 5. The CDR3 runs to 12 residues. The CDR3 DNA reads as TGCAGCGTTTCTGACAGGGGGGGTGAGCAGTTCTTC. Translated, it gives CSVSDRGGEQFF.

This clonotype has more than one count but fewer than ten. The chain recombines TRBV2 with TRBJ1-2; D remains ambiguous. CDR1 and CDR2 (germline): SNHLY, FYNNEI. V lost 8 bases, J lost 8 bases, and 18 bases lay in between. This CDR3 region has 13 residues. CDR3 region: CASSNGPNGGYTF. In nucleotides, the CDR3 is TGTGCCAGCTCCAATGGGCCAAACGGCGGCTACACCTTC. Based on the CDR3 plus reference TRBV2 and TRBJ1-2, the full variable domain is EPEVTQTPSHQVTQMGQEVILRCVPISNHLYFYWYRQILGQKVEFLVSFYNNEISEKSEIFDDQFSVERPDGSNFTLKIRSTKLEDSAMYFCASSNGPNGGYTFGSGTRLTVV.